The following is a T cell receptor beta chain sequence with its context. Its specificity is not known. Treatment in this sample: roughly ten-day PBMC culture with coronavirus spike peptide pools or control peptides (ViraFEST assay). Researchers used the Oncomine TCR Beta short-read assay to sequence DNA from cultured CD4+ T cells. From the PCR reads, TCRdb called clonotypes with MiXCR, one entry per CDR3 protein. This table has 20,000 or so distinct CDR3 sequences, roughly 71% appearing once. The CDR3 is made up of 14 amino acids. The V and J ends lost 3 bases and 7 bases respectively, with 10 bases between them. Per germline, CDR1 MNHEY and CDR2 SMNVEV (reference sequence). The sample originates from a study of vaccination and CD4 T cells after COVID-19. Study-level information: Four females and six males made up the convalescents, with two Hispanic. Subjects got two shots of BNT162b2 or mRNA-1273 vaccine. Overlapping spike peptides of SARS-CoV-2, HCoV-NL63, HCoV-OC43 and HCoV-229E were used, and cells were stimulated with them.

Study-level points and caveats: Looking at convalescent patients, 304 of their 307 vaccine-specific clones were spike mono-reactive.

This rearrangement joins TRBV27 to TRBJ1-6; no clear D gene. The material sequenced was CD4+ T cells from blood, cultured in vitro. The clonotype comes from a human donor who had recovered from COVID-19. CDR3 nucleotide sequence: TGTGCCAGCAGTTTCGGCGGCAGAAATTCACCCCTCCACTTT. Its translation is CASSFGGRNSPLHF.